This T cell receptor beta chain came from a study of OX40 agonist ivuxolimab in advanced cancers. Study summary: Six ivuxolimab dose levels, 0.01 to 10 mg/kg, were given intravenously every 2 weeks. Of mixed ages from about 23 to 79 and averaging roughly 66 years, the group was over 80% male.

Study-level findings and limits: Some nonresponders likewise displayed low normalized T-cell clonal expansion. CD4+ T cells averaged fewer expanded clones than CD8+ T cells.

Comments on this clone: Its target is unknown.

The repertoire was sequenced with immunoSEQ multiplex PCR; TCRdb's copy has only in-frame clones and lacks some. Of 45,000 or so clones listed, 82% were seen once; the top ten hold 2% to 2.5%. The germline V gene has CDR1 SGHTS and CDR2 YDEGEE. V was clipped by 5 bases and J by 0 bases, with 17 bases between them. The CDR3 has 17 residues. The sample was CD4+ or CD8+ T cells sorted from blood, taken in a trial of the OX40 agonist ivuxolimab. V is TRBV5-8 and J is TRBJ1-4; tentatively, D is TRBD1 (5 bases). This TCR derives from an adult with an advanced solid tumor such as melanoma, head and neck, liver or kidney cancer. The CDR3 DNA sequence: TGTGCCAGCAGGACGGGGCGGGAGCATGCAACTAATGAAAAACTGTTTTTT. Translating gives CASRTGREHATNEKLFF.